These 17 T cell receptor beta chains were sequenced from one sample in a study of control samples from healthy donors and cancer patients (dated by TCRdb to the early 2020s). The library relied on the immunoSEQ multiplex PCR assay. TCRdb obtained this table from immuneACCESS and retained in-frame rearrangements with V and J assigned. These tables miss some clones; where compared with another copy, unresolved V genes account for less than half of the shortfall, and the remainder is unexplained. Across this sample there are roughly 90,000 clones, with approximately 95% seen only once. The top ten clones comprise about 1.5% of the sample. Specimen: blood. Receptor source: a woman aged 25 to 39 in good health.

This clone was detected only a few times. The gene calls are TRBV6-1 and TRBJ2-7; unclear D gene. Germline CDR1 is MNHNS and CDR2 is SASEGT. This CDR3 region has 12 residues. V lost 0 bases and J lost 2, with 2 bases in between. CDR3 loop: CASSEAAYEQYF. The CDR3 region has the DNA TGTGCCAGCAGTGAAGCGGCCTACGAGCAGTACTTC.

The chain employs TRBV20-1 and TRBJ2-1, with D perhaps matching TRBD1 (6 bases). The ends were cut back, 3 bases at V and 0 bases at J, with 18 bases in the middle. The CDR3 runs 17 residues. Per the germline V gene, CDR1 is DFQATT and CDR2 is SNEGSKA (reference sequence). CDR3 DNA sequence: TGCAGTGCTAGTACAGGGAACGCCGAATACTCCTACAATGAGCAGTTCTTC. The encoded protein is CSASTGNAEYSYNEQFF.

This chain uses TRBV3-1 (or the pseudogene TRBV3-2) with TRBJ1-1, with unresolved D. V was shortened by 1 base and J by 4 bases, with 10 bases between the two germline ends. This CDR3 contains 14 residues. Germline CDR1 and CDR2: LGHDT and YNNKEL (reference sequence). CDR3 amino acids: CASSQVLGVTEAFF. CDR3 DNA: TGTGCCAGCAGCCAAGTTTTGGGAGTCACTGAAGCTTTCTTT.

The rearrangement joins TRBV10-1 to TRBJ2-2, with D tentatively TRBD2 (6 bases). From germline, CDR1 is WNHNN and CDR2 SYGVQD (reference sequence). V was cut by 8 bases and J by 7 bases, with 14 bases left in between. This CDR3 comprises 13 residues. The CDR3 is CASRSGSVGELFF. As DNA, the CDR3 is TGCGCCAGCCGGAGCGGGTCGGTCGGGGAGCTGTTTTTT.

V gene TRBV19 combines with J gene TRBJ2-1; no reliable D call. Trimming shortened V by 5 bases and J by 4 bases, and 6 bases separated the two germline ends. Germline V CDR1 and CDR2: LNHDA, SQIVND (reference sequence). The CDR3 totals 12 residues. The CDR3 spells CASSFQYNEQFF. For the CDR3, the DNA is TGTGCCAGTAGTTTTCAGTACAATGAGCAGTTCTTC.

The chain joins TRBV19 to TRBJ2-3; TRBD2 agrees at 10 bases. This CDR3 region has 18 residues. Germline-derived CDR1 and CDR2 are LNHDA and SQIVND (reference sequence). V lost 5 bases, J lost 0 bases, and 11 bases stayed unmatched. CDR3 sequence: CASSDSGRHLKSTDTQYF. As DNA, the CDR3 is TGTGCCAGTAGTGATAGCGGGAGGCACCTAAAGAGCACAGATACGCAGTATTTT.

The CDR3 here is CASSATSGLGNEQFF. In DNA, the CDR3 is TGTGCCAGCAGCGCAACTAGCGGGTTAGGCAATGAGCAGTTCTTC. This chain uses TRBV7-2 with TRBJ2-1; TRBD2 aligns across 9 bases. V trimming: 5 bases; J trimming: 6 bases; junction bases outside the gene matches: 8. This CDR3 contains 15 residues. The germline gives CDR1 SGHTA, CDR2 FQGNSA.

The V gene is TRBV12-3 or TRBV12-4, the J gene TRBJ1-4, with TRBD1 matching over 7 bases. The CDR3 spans 13 residues. Trimming at V came to 6 bases and at J to 3 bases, leaving 1 base not matched to a gene. CDR3 sequence reads: CASSGTANEKLFF. Written as DNA, the CDR3 is TGTGCCAGCAGCGGGACAGCTAATGAAAAACTGTTTTTT.

This clone was counted a few times. The chain carries TRBV20-1 and TRBJ1-6, with D hard to call. This CDR3 spans 10 amino acids. The V end lost 6 bases, the J end lost 9 bases, and 6 bases lay between the germline ends. CDR1 is DFQATT, CDR2 SNEGSKA, per germline (reference sequence). CDR3 residues: CSAGASPLHF. CDR3 nucleotides: TGCAGTGCAGGTGCTTCACCCCTCCACTTT.

The chain recombines TRBV2 with TRBJ1-1; the D is unclear. V lost 4 bases and J 1 base, leaving 7 bases between the germline ends. Germline CDR1 SNHLY, CDR2 FYNNEI. The CDR3 has 13 residues. The CDR3 spells CASSVEGNTEAFF. The CDR3 DNA follows: TGTGCCAGCAGTGTCGAGGGGAACACTGAAGCTTTCTTT.

V usage is TRBV4-2 and J usage is TRBJ2-2; 7 positions agree with TRBD2. J lost 7 bases, V lost 3 bases, and 11 bases had no gene match. This CDR3 has 16 amino acids. Per germline, CDR1 LGHNA and CDR2 YNFKEQ. The CDR3 protein is CASSHRDYSKGGELFF. In DNA form, the CDR3 reads TGTGCCAGCAGCCACAGGGACTACTCAAAGGGCGGGGAGCTGTTTTTT.

The chain carries TRBV29-1 and TRBJ2-2; D remains unclear. Trimming pared 1 base from V and 4 bases from J, leaving 4 bases between. The germline gives CDR1 SQVTM, CDR2 ANQGSEA. The CDR3 has 12 residues. CDR3 sequence reads: CSVEGSTGELFF. CDR3 in DNA: TGCAGCGTTGAAGGCAGCACCGGGGAGCTGTTTTTT.

DNA for the CDR3: TGTGCCAGCAGTACCGGACTAGCGGGAGGGAATGAGCAGTTCTTC. This encodes CASSTGLAGGNEQFF. This rearrangement joins TRBV2 to TRBJ2-1, with 15 bases identical to TRBD2. The germline V gene has CDR1 SNHLY and CDR2 FYNNEI. The ends lost 5 bases at V and 7 bases at J; junction bases unmatched: 3. CDR3 length equals 15 residues.

The rearrangement uses TRBV7-8 and TRBJ1-4; D unclear. Trimming removed 0 bases at V and 8 bases at J, with 16 bases between. Germline CDR1 and CDR2: SGHVS and FQNEAQ. The CDR3 sequence is 16 residues long. CDR3 sequence reads: CASSLARGIIWEKLFF. As DNA, the CDR3 is TGTGCCAGCAGCTTAGCGCGGGGTATCATTTGGGAAAAACTGTTTTTT.

V and J are TRBV10-3 and TRBJ1-6, with TRBD1 identical over 9 bases. Germline CDR1 ENHRY, CDR2 SYGVKD. The V and J ends lost 6 bases and 9 bases, in that order; junction bases with no gene match: 9. The CDR3 loop spans 15 amino acids. The CDR3 bases are TGTGCCATCAGGGGGACTGGACAGGGGATTTCACCCCTCCACTTT. It is translated as CAIRGTGQGISPLHF.

This chain connects TRBV28 to TRBJ2-3; 9 nucleotides line up with TRBD1. Germline values: CDR1 MDHEN, CDR2 SYDVKM. With 6 bases clipped from V and 4 bases from J, the junction kept 8 bases outside the gene matches. This CDR3 spans 15 amino acids. The CDR3 DNA is TGTGCCAGCAGACCCGGGACAGGGCATGCAGATACGCAGTATTTT. As protein: CASRPGTGHADTQYF.

The chain has TRBV9 and TRBJ1-2; TRBD1 is a possible D gene (6 bases). This CDR3 has 15 amino acids. Trimming took off 0 bases at V and 4 bases at J, with 13 bases between the two ends. From germline, CDR1 is SGDLS and CDR2 YYNGEE. The CDR3 DNA reads TGTGCCAGCAGCGTAGGGGACATTCTAGGCTATGGCTACACCTTC. Translating gives CASSVGDILGYGYTF.